This T cell receptor beta chain derives from a study of T-cell reconstitution after alpha-beta-depleted transplantation in children. Study conclusions and caveats: Reported findings indicate that, about two months after transplant, alpha-beta T cells came from several hundred expanded clones, which were derived from non-depleted graft cells. Newly produced T cells mostly accounted for T-cell counts and diversity one year post-transplant. Where some patients showed high TCRbeta diversity at day 60, it came from recipient T cells and thymic progenitors that had survived.

Construction of the TCRbeta library involved unique molecular identifiers. TCRdb fed the PCR reads into MiXCR, producing one record per CDR3 protein. Of 6,200 or so distinct CDR3 sequences listed, around 15% are singletons. By its share, this clonotype is medium-sized (0.01 to 0.1%). Its matching antigen is unknown. Trimming cost V 3 bases and J 7 bases; bases outside gene matches: 7. This CDR3 has 15 amino acids. The germline V gene has CDR1 SGHRS and CDR2 YFSETQ. The genes are TRBV5-1 and TRBJ2-1; TRBD2 aligns across 10 bases. Here the sequenced sample was PBMCs, taken before TCRalphabeta/CD19-depleted stem cell transplant. This TCR came from a boy under 18 with acute lymphoblastic leukemia, due to receive a stem cell transplant. The CDR3 reads CASSSQRGGGNEQFF. CDR3 DNA: TGCGCCAGCAGCTCTCAGCGGGGGGGCGGGAATGAGCAGTTCTTC.